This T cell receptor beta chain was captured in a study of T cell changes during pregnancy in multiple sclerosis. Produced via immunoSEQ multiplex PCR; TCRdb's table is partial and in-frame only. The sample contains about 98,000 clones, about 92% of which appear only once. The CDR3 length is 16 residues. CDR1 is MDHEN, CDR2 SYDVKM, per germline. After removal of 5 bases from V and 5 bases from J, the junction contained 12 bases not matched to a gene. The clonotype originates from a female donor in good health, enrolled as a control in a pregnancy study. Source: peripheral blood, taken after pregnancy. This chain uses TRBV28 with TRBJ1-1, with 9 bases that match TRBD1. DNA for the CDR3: TGTGCCAGCAGTCGAGCCGGGACAGGGCGATGGACTGAAGCTTTCTTT. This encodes CASSRAGTGRWTEAFF. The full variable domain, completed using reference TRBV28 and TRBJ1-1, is DVKVTQSSRYLVKRTGEKVFLECVQDMDHENMFWYRQDPGLGLRLIYFSYDVKMKEKGDIPEGYSVSREKKERFSLILESASTNQTSMYLCASSRAGTGRWTEAFFGQGTRLTVV.